A single sample is the source of the 24 T cell receptor beta chains below, sequenced in a study of blood T cell repertoires in COVID-19. The protocol was immunoSEQ multiplex PCR, while the TCRdb copy is restricted to in-frame clones and leaves out a portion. Here the sample spans 25,000 to 40,000 clones, roughly 91% being singletons. Material for sequencing was peripheral blood. Receptor source: a man between 70 and 80 years old with active or convalescent COVID-19.

The rearrangement links TRBV2 to TRBJ2-7; D is undetermined. This CDR3 region has 14 residues. CDR1 SNHLY and CDR2 FYNNEI come from the germline V gene. Between the trimmed V and J ends, which lost 4 bases and 7 bases, there was a span of 17 bases. The CDR3, as DNA: TGTGCCAGCAGTGTCGGCGGCAGTAGGTGGGAGCAGTACTTC. It encodes CASSVGGSRWEQYF.

The V call is TRBV12-5, the J call TRBJ1-4; 7 bases are a match to TRBD1. The CDR3 extends over 16 amino acids. Trimming took 0 bases from V and 1 from J; bases not matched to a gene: 2. Germline assignment: CDR1 LGHNT and CDR2 FRNRAP. The chain's CDR3 is CASGLVQGVTNEKLFF. The CDR3 nucleotides are TGTGCTAGTGGTTTGGTGCAGGGGGTAACTAATGAAAAACTGTTTTTT. Based on the CDR3 plus reference TRBV12-5 and TRBJ1-4, the full variable domain is DARVTQTPRHKVTEMGQEVTMRCQPILGHNTVFWYRQTMMQGLELLAYFRNRAPLDDSGMPKDRFSAEMPDATLATLKIQPSEPRDSAVYFCASGLVQGVTNEKLFFGSGTQLSVL.

CDR3 sequence reads: CASSGDSAEAFF. In DNA form, the CDR3 reads TGTGCCAGCAGCGGGGACTCTGCTGAAGCTTTCTTT. The V call is TRBV5-8, the J call TRBJ1-1; D might be TRBD1 (5 bases). Germline values: CDR1 SGHTS, CDR2 YDEGEE. Trimming left V 4 bases short and J 6 bases short, with 10 bases between. This CDR3 has 12 residues.

As for this clone: This CDR3 is missing its conserved last phenylalanine or tryptophan, likely due to a read error. It is unclear where the CDR3 begins or ends on the DNA, so no DNA is shown, and the CDR3 is as TCRdb lists it. This rearrangement joins TRBV3-1 (or the pseudogene TRBV3-2) to TRBJ1-2. The CDR3 has 10 residues if both end residues are counted. Germline CDR1 reads LGHDT; CDR2 reads YNNKEL (reference sequence). CDR3 in amino acids: CASSQEEPGT.

This rearrangement joins TRBV24-1 to TRBJ2-3; 7 nucleotides agree with TRBD2. Germline V gives CDR1 KGHDR, CDR2 SFDVKD. The CDR3 consists of 13 residues. Trimming removed 7 bases from V and 3 bases from J; junction bases left unmatched: 3. CDR3 nucleotide sequence: TGTGCCACCAGAGCGGGAACTACAGATACGCAGTATTTT. Its protein product is CATRAGTTDTQYF.

V is TRBV29-1 and J is TRBJ1-1, with D maybe TRBD1 (5 bases). In germline, CDR1 is SQVTM, CDR2 ANQGSEA. This CDR3 region has 13 residues. Trimming left V 8 bases short and J 0 bases short, with 13 bases between. CDR3 nucleotide sequence: TGCAGCTCCCTAGGGGTGGTGAACACTGAAGCTTTCTTT. Translating it yields CSSLGVVNTEAFF.

V gene TRBV2 combines with J gene TRBJ1-1; D might be TRBD1 (5 bases). The germline V gene encodes CDR1 SNHLY and CDR2 FYNNEI. Trimming left V 3 bases short and J 7 bases short, with 12 bases between. The CDR3 extends over 13 amino acids. CDR3 amino acids: CASSDRALGEAFF. The CDR3 nucleotides read TGTGCCAGCAGTGACAGGGCTCTTGGTGAAGCTTTCTTT.

This clone has just one count. This sequence joins TRBV5-6 and TRBJ1-4, with a tentative D call TRBD1 (6 bases). Trimming stripped 4 bases from V and 0 bases from J, with 13 bases between. The CDR3 runs 16 residues. CDR1 and CDR2 (germline): SGHDT, YYEEEE. As DNA, the CDR3 is TGTGCCAGCAGCACGCTCCGGACAGCAACTAATGAAAAACTGTTTTTT. Translating gives CASSTLRTATNEKLFF.

The V and J genes are TRBV7-2 and TRBJ2-3; 8 bases agree with TRBD2. Germline CDR1 and CDR2: SGHTA and FQGNSA. The CDR3 spans 15 residues. Unmatched junction bases numbered 1, after V lost 0 bases and J lost 2 bases. CDR3 protein: CASSLASGATDTQYF. The DNA of the CDR3 is TGTGCCAGCAGCTTAGCTAGCGGGGCCACAGATACGCAGTATTTT. Filled out from reference TRBV7-2 and TRBJ2-3, the complete variable domain reads GAGVSQSPSNKVTEKGKDVELRCDPISGHTALYWYRQSLGQGLEFLIYFQGNSAPDKSGLPSDRFSAERTGGSVSTLTIQRTQQEDSAVYLCASSLASGATDTQYFGPGTRLTVL.

The V and J genes are TRBV27 and TRBJ2-1; D might be TRBD1 (5 bases). The CDR3 spans 14 residues. V lost 6 bases and J lost 9, with 18 bases in between. CDR1 is MNHEY, CDR2 SMNVEV, per germline (reference sequence). The CDR3 DNA sequence: TGTGCCAGCAGCCCCGTGTATGGGGCTATTGAGCAGTTCTTC. It is translated as CASSPVYGAIEQFF.

The CDR3 nucleotides are TGTGCCAGCTCGCCCACAGGGGGTCAGACTGAAGCTTTCTTT. This gives the protein CASSPTGGQTEAFF. V gene TRBV18 combines with J gene TRBJ1-1, with 8 nucleotides matching TRBD1. V was pared by 6 bases and J by 5 bases, with 8 bases of the junction left unmatched. The CDR3 consists of 14 residues. CDR1 is KGHSH, CDR2 LQKENI, per germline.

This chain joins TRBV29-1 and TRBJ1-1, with D possibly being TRBD1 (5 bases). Per germline, CDR1 SQVTM and CDR2 ANQGSEA. The CDR3 is 14 residues long. Trimming took 5 bases from V and 1 from J, leaving 14 bases between them. In DNA, the CDR3 is TGCAGCGTTACTCGGGACTTCGCGAACACTGAAGCTTTCTTT. It translates to CSVTRDFANTEAFF.

V is TRBV19 and J is TRBJ1-2; 7 nucleotides match TRBD1. Germline-derived CDR1 and CDR2 are LNHDA and SQIVND (reference sequence). The V and J ends lost 4 bases and 1 base, in that order; junction bases with no gene match: 3. The CDR3 loop spans 14 amino acids. Written as DNA, the CDR3 is TGTGCCAGTAGTAACAGGGACAGTAACTATGGCTACACCTTC. Its protein is CASSNRDSNYGYTF.

J is TRBJ2-7 and V is TRBV18; D is perhaps TRBD1 (6 bases). Per the germline V gene, CDR1 is KGHSH and CDR2 is LQKENI. V was clipped by 2 bases and J by 5 bases, with 10 bases between them. There are 13 residues in the CDR3. The CDR3 nucleotides read TGTGCCAGCTCACCAGGGACAAACCACGAGCAGTACTTC. It encodes CASSPGTNHEQYF.

The rearrangement links TRBV29-1 to TRBJ2-7; 8 bases match TRBD2. Germline V gives CDR1 SQVTM, CDR2 ANQGSEA. This CDR3 contains 12 residues. The J segment lost 6 bases and the V segment lost 6 bases, leaving 7 bases of the junction unmatched. In nucleotides, the CDR3 is TGCAGCGTCCGAGACAGCGGGGGCGAGCAGTACTTC. Translation: CSVRDSGGEQYF.

The chain couples TRBV24-1 to TRBJ2-1; 7 positions match TRBD1. The CDR3 is made up of 12 amino acids. Germline V CDR1 and CDR2: KGHDR, SFDVKD. The V segment lost 10 bases and the J segment 7 bases; nucleotides outside the gene matches: 6. CDR3 sequence: CATGQQINEQFF. CDR3 in DNA: TGTGCCACGGGACAGCAAATTAATGAGCAGTTCTTC.

This chain uses TRBV19 with TRBJ2-7; 14 nucleotides line up with TRBD2. The V gene's germline CDR1 is LNHDA and CDR2 SQIVND (reference sequence). The CDR3 is 14 amino acids. V dropped 9 bases and J dropped 1; count of bases not matched to a gene: 2. CDR3 sequence (DNA): TGTGCCAGCGGGACTAGCGGGAGTTCCTACGAGCAGTACTTC. As protein: CASGTSGSSYEQYF.

As regards this clone: Its ends do not fully match the called genes, so a read error is possible. The chain carries TRBV2 and TRBJ1-2; the D is unclear. Germline CDR1 is SNHLY and CDR2 is FYNNEI. The CDR3 spans 12 residues. CDR3 in amino acids: CASSRTDYGYIF. The CDR3 DNA sequence: TGTGCCAGCAGTAGGACGGACTATGGCTACATCTTC.

V usage is TRBV28 and J usage is TRBJ1-2; 8 bases line up with TRBD1. The junction had 6 bases not matched to a gene; V was cut back by 8 bases and J by 7 bases. CDR3 length: 12 residues. Germline CDR1 MDHEN, CDR2 SYDVKM. The CDR3 nucleotides are TGTGCCAGCGCAGGGGGCCATGGTGGCTACACCTTC. This codes for CASAGGHGGYTF.

The rearrangement uses TRBV2 and TRBJ2-7; D is uncertain. V lost 4 bases and J lost 6, with 10 bases in between. Germline V lookup: CDR1 SNHLY, CDR2 FYNNEI. The CDR3 is 12 amino acids. The CDR3 loop reads CASSVDKTEQYF. The CDR3 bases are TGTGCCAGCAGTGTTGACAAGACCGAGCAGTACTTC.

This chain uses TRBV7-2 with TRBJ2-3; 7 bases agree with TRBD2. CDR3 length: 15 amino acids. V trimming: 0 bases; J trimming: 3 bases; junction bases outside the gene matches: 3. CDR1 SGHTA and CDR2 FQGNSA come from the germline V gene. CDR3 sequence reads: CASSLAGGDTDTQYF. The CDR3 nucleotides read TGTGCCAGCAGCTTAGCGGGGGGGGATACAGATACGCAGTATTTT.

V and J are TRBV11-2 and TRBJ1-1, with 10 bases fitting TRBD1. The germline V gene encodes CDR1 SGHAT and CDR2 FQNNGV. This CDR3 contains 16 residues. The J segment lost 5 bases and the V segment lost 2 bases, leaving 8 bases of the junction unmatched. For the CDR3, the DNA is TGTGCCAGCAGCTTACCAACCGGGACAGGGGCGACTGAAGCTTTCTTT. Its protein product is CASSLPTGTGATEAFF.

J is TRBJ1-1 and V is TRBV7-8; tentative D call: TRBD1 (5 bases). This CDR3 is built from 15 residues. With 4 bases removed from V and 1 base from J, the gap between germline ends came to 13 bases. In germline, CDR1 is SGHVS, CDR2 FQNEAQ. The CDR3 is CASSSRDSQNTEAFF. The CDR3 region has the DNA TGTGCCAGCAGCTCGCGTGACAGTCAGAACACTGAAGCTTTCTTT.

This chain joins TRBV5-1 and TRBJ2-7; TRBD1 might be the D (6 bases). Trimming removed 6 bases at V and 4 bases at J, with 14 bases between. There are 13 residues in the CDR3. Looked up from germline, CDR1 is SGHRS and CDR2 is YFSETQ. DNA of the CDR3: TGCGCCAGCACACCGTCAGGGGTATACGAGCAGTACTTC. Encoded protein: CASTPSGVYEQYF.